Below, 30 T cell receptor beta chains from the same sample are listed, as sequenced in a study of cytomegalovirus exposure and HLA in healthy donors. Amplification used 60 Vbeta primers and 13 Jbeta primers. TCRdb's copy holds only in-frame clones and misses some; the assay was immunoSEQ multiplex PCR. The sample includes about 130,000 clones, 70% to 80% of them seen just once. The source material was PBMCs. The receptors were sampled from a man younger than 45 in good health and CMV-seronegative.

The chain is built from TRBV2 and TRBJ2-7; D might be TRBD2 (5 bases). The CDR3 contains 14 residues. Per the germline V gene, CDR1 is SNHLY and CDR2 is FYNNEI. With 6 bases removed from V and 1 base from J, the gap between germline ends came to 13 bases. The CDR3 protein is CASSDTGKSYEQYF. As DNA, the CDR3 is TGTGCCAGCAGCGACACCGGGAAATCCTACGAGCAGTACTTC.

CDR3 sequence reads: CASGRMNTGELFF. CDR3 nucleotide sequence: TGTGCCAGCGGGCGTATGAACACCGGGGAGCTGTTTTTT. The chain employs TRBV7-3 and TRBJ2-2; D is ambiguous. The CDR3 has 13 amino acids. Germline loops: CDR1 SGHTA, CDR2 FQGTGA. Trimming pared 8 bases from V and 1 base from J, leaving 8 bases between.

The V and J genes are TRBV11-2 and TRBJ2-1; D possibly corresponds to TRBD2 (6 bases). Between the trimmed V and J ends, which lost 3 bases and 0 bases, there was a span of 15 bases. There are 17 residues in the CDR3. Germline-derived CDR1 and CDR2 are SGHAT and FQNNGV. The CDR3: CASSLGTGENSYNEQFF. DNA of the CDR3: TGTGCCAGCAGCTTGGGAACGGGAGAGAACTCCTACAATGAGCAGTTCTTC.

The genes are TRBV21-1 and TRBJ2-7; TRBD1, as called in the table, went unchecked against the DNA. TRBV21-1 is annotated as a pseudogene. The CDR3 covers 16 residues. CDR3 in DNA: TGTGCCAGCAACCCAGGGGGCCCGGTCCTTCCCTACGAGCAGTACTTC. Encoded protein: CASNPGGPVLPYEQYF.

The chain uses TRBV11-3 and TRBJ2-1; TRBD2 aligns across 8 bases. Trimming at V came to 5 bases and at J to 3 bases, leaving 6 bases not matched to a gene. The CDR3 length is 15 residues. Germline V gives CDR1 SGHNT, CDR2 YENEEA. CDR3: CASSPGGGFYNEQFF. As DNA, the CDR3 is TGTGCCAGCAGCCCCGGCGGGGGGTTCTACAATGAGCAGTTCTTC.

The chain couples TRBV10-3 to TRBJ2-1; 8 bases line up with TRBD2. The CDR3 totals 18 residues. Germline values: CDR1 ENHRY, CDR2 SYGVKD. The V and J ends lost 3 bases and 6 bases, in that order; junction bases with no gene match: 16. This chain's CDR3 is CAISDAPGGLGGGNEQFF. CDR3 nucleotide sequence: TGTGCCATCAGTGACGCCCCGGGGGGACTAGGCGGCGGCAATGAGCAGTTCTTC.

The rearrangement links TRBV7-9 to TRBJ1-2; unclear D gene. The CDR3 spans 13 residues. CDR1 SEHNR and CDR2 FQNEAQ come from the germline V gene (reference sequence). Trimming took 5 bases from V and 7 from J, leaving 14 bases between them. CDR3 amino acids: CASSDTPRSGYTF. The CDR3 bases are TGTGCCAGCAGCGATACCCCGAGGTCTGGCTACACCTTC.

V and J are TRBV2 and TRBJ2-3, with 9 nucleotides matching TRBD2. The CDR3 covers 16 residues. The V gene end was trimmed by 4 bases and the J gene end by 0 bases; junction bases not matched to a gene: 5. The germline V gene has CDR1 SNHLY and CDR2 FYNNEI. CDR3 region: CASSGPSGTSTDTQYF. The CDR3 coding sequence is TGTGCCAGCAGTGGGCCTAGCGGGACAAGCACAGATACGCAGTATTTT.

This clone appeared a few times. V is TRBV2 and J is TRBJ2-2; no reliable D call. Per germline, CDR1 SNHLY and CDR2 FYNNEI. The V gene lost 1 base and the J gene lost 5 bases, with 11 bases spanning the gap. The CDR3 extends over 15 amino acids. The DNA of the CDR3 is TGTGCCAGCAGTGAAGAAGGCGGCCGGACCGGGGAGCTGTTTTTT. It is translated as CASSEEGGRTGELFF.

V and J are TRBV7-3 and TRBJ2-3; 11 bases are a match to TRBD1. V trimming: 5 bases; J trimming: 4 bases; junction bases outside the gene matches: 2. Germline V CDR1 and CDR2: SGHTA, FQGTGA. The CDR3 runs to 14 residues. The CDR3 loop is CASSRTGGADTQYF. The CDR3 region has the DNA TGTGCCAGCAGCCGGACAGGGGGCGCAGATACGCAGTATTTT.

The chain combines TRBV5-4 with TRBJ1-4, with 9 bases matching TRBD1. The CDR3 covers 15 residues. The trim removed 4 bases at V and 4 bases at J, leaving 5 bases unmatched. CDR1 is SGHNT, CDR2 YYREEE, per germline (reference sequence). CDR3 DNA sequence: TGTGCCAGCAGCCAGGGACAGGGCGTTAATGAAAAACTGTTTTTT. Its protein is CASSQGQGVNEKLFF.

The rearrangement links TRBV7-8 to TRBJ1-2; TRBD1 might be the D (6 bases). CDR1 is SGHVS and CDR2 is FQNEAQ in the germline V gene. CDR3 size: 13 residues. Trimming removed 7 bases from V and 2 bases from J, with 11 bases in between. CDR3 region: CASTQGQNYGYTF. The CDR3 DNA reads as TGTGCCAGCACCCAAGGACAGAACTATGGCTACACCTTC.

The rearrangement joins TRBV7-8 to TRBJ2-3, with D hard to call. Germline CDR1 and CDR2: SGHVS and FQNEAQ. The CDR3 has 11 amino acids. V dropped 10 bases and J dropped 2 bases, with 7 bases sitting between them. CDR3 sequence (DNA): TGTGCCACTTCCCTCACAGATACGCAGTATTTT. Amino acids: CATSLTDTQYF.

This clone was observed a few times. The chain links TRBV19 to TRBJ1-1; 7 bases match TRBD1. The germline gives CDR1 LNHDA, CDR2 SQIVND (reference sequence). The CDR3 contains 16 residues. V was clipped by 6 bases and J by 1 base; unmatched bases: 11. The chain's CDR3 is CASRKSRQGENTEAFF. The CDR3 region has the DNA TGTGCCAGTAGAAAGTCACGACAGGGAGAGAACACTGAAGCTTTCTTT.

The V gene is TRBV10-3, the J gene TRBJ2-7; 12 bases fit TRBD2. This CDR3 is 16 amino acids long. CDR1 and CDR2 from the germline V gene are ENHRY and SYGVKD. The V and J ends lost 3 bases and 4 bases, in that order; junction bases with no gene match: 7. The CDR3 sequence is CAISEETSGSLYEQYF. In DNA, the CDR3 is TGTGCCATCAGTGAAGAGACTAGCGGGAGCTTATACGAGCAGTACTTC.

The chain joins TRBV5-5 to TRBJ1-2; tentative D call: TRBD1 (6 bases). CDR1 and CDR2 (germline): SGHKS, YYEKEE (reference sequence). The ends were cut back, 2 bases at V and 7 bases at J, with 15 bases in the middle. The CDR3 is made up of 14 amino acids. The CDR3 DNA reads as TGTGCCAGCAGCTTCGGGCAGGGGCCGGGTGGCTACACCTTC. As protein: CASSFGQGPGGYTF.

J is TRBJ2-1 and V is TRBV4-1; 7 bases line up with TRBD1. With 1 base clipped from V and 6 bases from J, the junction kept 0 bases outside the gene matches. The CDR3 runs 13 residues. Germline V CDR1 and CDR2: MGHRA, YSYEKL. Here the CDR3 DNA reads TGCGCCAGCAGCCAAGGGACAGGCAATGAGCAGTTCTTC. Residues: CASSQGTGNEQFF.

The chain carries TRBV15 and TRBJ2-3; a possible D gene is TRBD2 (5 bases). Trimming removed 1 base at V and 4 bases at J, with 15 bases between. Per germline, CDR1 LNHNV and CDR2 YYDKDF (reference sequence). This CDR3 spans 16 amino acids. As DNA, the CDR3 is TGTGCCACCAGCAGAGGAGGTACCGGGAAGGCAGATACGCAGTATTTT. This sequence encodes CATSRGGTGKADTQYF.

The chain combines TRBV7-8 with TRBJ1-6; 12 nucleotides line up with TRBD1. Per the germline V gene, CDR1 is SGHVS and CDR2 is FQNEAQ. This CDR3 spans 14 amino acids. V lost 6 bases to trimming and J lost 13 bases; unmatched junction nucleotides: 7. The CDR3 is CASRTGQGARPLHF. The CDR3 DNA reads TGTGCCAGCAGGACGGGACAGGGGGCCCGCCCCCTCCACTTT. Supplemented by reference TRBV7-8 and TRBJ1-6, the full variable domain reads GAGVSQSPRYKVAKRGQDVALRCDPISGHVSLFWYQQALGQGPEFLTYFQNEAQLDKSGLPSDRFFAERPEGSVSTLKIQRTQQEDSAVYLCASRTGQGARPLHFGNGTRLTVT.

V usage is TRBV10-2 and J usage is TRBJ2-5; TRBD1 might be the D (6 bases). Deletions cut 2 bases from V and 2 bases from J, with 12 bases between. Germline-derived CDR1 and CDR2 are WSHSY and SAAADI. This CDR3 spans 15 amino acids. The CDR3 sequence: CASSEIGTLQETQYF. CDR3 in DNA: TGCGCCAGCAGTGAGATCGGGACACTACAAGAGACCCAGTACTTC.

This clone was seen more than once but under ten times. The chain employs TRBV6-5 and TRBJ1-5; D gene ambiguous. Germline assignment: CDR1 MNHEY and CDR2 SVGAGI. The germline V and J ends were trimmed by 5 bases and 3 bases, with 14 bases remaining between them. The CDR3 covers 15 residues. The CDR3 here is CASSAGPRVNQPQHF. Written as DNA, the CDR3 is TGTGCCAGCAGTGCCGGCCCGAGGGTCAATCAGCCCCAGCATTTT.

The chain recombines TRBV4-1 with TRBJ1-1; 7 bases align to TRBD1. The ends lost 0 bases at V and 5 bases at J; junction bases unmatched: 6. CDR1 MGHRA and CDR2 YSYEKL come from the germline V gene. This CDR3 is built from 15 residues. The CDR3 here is CASSQESDRVTEAFF. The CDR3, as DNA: TGCGCCAGCAGCCAAGAAAGTGACAGGGTGACTGAAGCTTTCTTT.

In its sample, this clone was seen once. The CDR3 DNA reads TGCGCCAGCAGCGAAGGGAGCCCTGGAAACACCATATATTTT. It translates to CASSEGSPGNTIYF. The chain uses TRBV5-1 and TRBJ1-3; D unresolved. Between the trimmed V and J ends, which lost 4 bases and 2 bases, there was a span of 10 bases. The CDR3 is 14 residues long. Germline CDR1 SGHRS, CDR2 YFSETQ.

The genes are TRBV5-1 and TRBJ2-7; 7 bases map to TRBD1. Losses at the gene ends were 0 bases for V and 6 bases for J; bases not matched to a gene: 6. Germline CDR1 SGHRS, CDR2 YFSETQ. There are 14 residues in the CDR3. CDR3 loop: CASSLDRGVFEQYF. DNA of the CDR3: TGCGCCAGCAGCTTGGACAGGGGTGTCTTCGAGCAGTACTTC.

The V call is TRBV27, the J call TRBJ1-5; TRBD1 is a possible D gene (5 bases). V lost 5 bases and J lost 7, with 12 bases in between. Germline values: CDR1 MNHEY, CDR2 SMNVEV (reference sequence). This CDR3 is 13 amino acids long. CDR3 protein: CASSLGGEQPQHF. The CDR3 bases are TGTGCCAGCAGTCTCGGGGGGGAACAGCCCCAGCATTTT.

The CDR3 bases are TGTGCCAGCGCCAGGGTAGGGCACAATGAGCAGTTCTTC. It codes for CASARVGHNEQFF. The chain carries TRBV6-5 and TRBJ2-1; D might be TRBD1 (5 bases). Trimming shortened V by 8 bases and J by 5 bases, and 13 bases separated the two germline ends. The length of the CDR3 is 13 residues. Germline CDR1 reads MNHEY; CDR2 reads SVGAGI.

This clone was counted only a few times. CDR3 residues: CASSVAASGRGTYEQYF. CDR3 coding DNA: TGTGCCAGCAGCGTAGCAGCTAGCGGGAGGGGTACCTACGAGCAGTACTTC. J is TRBJ2-7 and V is TRBV9, with 12 positions matching TRBD2. CDR3 length: 17 residues. V gave up 0 bases and J gave up 2 bases; unmatched junction bases: 6. Germline V gene sequence: CDR1 SGDLS, CDR2 YYNGEE.

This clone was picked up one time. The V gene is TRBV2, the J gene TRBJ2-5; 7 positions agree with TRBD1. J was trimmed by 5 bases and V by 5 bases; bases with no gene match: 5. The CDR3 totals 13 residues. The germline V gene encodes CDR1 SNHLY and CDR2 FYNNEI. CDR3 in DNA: TGTGCCAGCAGTCGAGGGGGCTCGGAGACCCAGTACTTC. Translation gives CASSRGGSETQYF. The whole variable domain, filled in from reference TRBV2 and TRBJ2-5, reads EPEVTQTPSHQVTQMGQEVILRCVPISNHLYFYWYRQILGQKVEFLVSFYNNEISEKSEIFDDQFSVERPDGSNFTLKIRSTKLEDSAMYFCASSRGGSETQYFGPGTRLLVL.

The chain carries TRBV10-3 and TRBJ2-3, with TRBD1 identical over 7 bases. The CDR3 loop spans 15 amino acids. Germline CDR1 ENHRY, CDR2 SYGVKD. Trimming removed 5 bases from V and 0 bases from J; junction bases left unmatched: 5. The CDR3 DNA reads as TGTGCCATCAGTAGAACAGGGGAAAGCACAGATACGCAGTATTTT. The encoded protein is CAISRTGESTDTQYF.

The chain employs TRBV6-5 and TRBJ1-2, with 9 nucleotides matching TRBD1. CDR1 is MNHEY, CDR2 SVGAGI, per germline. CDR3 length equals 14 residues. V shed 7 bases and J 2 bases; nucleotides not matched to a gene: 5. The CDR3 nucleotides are TGTGCCAGCAAGGGGACAGGGCCAAACTATGGCTACACCTTC. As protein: CASKGTGPNYGYTF.